The following is a TCR beta chain sequence with its context. The antigen is unknown. The sample originates from a study of T cell responses to AZD1222 COVID-19 vaccine. The CDR3 runs to 15 residues. The V end was cut by 0 bases, the J end by 1 base, with 8 bases between. Germline V lookup: CDR1 MNHEY, CDR2 SVGAGI. Libraries were prepared by immunoSEQ multiplex PCR; TCRdb keeps only in-frame clonotypes and omits some of them. The sample yields 190,000 or so clones, approximately 94% seen once. Study outcomes and limitations: It was only after the peak T cell response that any repertoires were sampled.

The chain employs TRBV6-5 and TRBJ2-3; D ambiguous. This material consisted of peripheral blood, taken 28 days after the second AZD1222 dose. This TCR was recovered from an adult who received the AZD1222 COVID-19 vaccine. CDR3 loop: CASSYSPPRTDTQYF. The CDR3 region has the DNA TGTGCCAGCAGTTACTCGCCACCACGCACAGATACGCAGTATTTT.